This TCR beta chain was sequenced during a study of blood T cell repertoires in COVID-19. Study details: Whether acute or convalescent, the COVID-19 samples came from the United States, Italy and Spain. From T cells, B-cell-depleted T cells, or PBMCs came the material, which was cDNA or gDNA.

Germline V gene lookup returns CDR1 SEHNR and CDR2 FQNEAQ (reference sequence). The CDR3 spans 15 residues. V was cut by 0 bases and J by 1 base, with 9 bases left in between. Individuals drawn from 24 US areas were about 18 to 100 years old. Donors of Cohort 3 who recovered were those that had two negative PCRs, clearance, or symptom resolution. Clones were sequenced by immunoSEQ multiplex PCR, and TCRdb holds only the in-frame ones, with some missing. The table has roughly 400,000 clones, around 91% seen once. This TCR was recovered from a man aged 30 to 45 who had recovered from COVID-19. The sequenced sample was PBMCs or T cells enriched from blood (not recorded which). The chain carries TRBV7-9 and TRBJ1-2; D is unresolved. CDR3 in DNA: TGTGCCAGCAGCTTAGCGTTGGGCATTAACTATGGCTACACCTTC. The encoded protein is CASSLALGINYGYTF.